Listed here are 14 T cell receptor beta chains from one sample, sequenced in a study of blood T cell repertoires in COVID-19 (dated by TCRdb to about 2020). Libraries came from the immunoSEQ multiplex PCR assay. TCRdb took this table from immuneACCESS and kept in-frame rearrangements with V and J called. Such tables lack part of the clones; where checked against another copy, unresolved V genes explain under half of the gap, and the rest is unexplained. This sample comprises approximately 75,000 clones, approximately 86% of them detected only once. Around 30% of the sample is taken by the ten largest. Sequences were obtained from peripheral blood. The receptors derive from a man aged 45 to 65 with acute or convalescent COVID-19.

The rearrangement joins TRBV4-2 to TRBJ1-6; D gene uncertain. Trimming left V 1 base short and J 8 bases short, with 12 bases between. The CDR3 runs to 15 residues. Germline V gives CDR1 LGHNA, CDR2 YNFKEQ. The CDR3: CASSQGEEWDSPLHF. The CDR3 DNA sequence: TGTGCCAGCAGCCAAGGAGAGGAATGGGATTCACCCCTCCACTTT.

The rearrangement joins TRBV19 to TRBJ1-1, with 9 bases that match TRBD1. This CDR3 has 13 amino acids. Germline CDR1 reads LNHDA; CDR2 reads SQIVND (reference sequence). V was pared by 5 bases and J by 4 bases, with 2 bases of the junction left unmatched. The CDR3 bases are TGTGCCAGTAGTCGGGACAGGGTCACTGAAGCTTTCTTT. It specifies CASSRDRVTEAFF.

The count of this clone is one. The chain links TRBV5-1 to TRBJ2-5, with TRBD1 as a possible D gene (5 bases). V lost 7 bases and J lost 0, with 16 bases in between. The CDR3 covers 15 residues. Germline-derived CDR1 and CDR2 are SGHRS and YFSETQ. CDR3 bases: TGCGCCAGCTCCTCGACAGCCACCGACCAAGAGACCCAGTACTTC. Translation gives CASSSTATDQETQYF.

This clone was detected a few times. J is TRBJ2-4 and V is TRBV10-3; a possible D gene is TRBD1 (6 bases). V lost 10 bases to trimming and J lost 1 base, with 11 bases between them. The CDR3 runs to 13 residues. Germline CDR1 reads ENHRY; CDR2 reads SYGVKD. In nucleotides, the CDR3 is TGTGCCACGAAAGACAGGGCCAAAAACATTCAGTACTTC. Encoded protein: CATKDRAKNIQYF.

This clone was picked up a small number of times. In nucleotides, the CDR3 is TGTGCCAGCAGCTTCAAGGACAATGACAATGAGCAGTTCTTC. Translation: CASSFKDNDNEQFF. The chain uses TRBV7-9 and TRBJ2-1, with D possibly being TRBD1 (5 bases). The germline V gene has CDR1 SEHNR and CDR2 FQNEAQ (reference sequence). This CDR3 contains 14 residues. Between the trimmed V and J ends, which lost 3 bases and 5 bases, there was a span of 11 bases.

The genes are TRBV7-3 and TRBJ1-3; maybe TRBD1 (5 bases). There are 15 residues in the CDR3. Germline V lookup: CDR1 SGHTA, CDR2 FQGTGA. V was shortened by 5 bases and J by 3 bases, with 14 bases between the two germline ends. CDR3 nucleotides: TGTGCCAGCAGCCCGGCCGGGGGAGTTGGAAACACCATATATTTT. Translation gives CASSPAGGVGNTIYF.

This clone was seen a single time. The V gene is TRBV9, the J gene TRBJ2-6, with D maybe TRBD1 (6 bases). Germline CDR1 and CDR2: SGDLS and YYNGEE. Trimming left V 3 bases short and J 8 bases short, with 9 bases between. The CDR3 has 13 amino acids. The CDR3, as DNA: TGTGCCAGCAGCGGAGGGACAACCAACGTCCTGACTTTC. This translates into CASSGGTTNVLTF.

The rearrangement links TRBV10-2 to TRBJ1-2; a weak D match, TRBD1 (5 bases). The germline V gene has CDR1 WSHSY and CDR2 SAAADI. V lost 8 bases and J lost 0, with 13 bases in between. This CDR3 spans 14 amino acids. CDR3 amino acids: CASGGGTTNYGYTF. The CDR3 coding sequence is TGCGCCAGCGGCGGGGGAACGACTAACTATGGCTACACCTTC.

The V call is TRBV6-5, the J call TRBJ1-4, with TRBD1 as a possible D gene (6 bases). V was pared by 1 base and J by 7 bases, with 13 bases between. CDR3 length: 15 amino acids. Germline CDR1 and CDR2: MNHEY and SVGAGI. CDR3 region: CASSYLYREGEKLFF. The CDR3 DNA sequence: TGTGCCAGCAGTTACTTGTACAGGGAAGGTGAAAAACTGTTTTTT.

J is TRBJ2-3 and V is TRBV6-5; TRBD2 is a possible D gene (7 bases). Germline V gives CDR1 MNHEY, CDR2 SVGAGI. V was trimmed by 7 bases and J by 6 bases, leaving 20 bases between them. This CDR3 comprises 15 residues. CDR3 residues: CASTRRRGEGDTQYF. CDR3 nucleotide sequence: TGTGCCAGCACCCGGCGGAGGGGGGAGGGTGATACGCAGTATTTT.

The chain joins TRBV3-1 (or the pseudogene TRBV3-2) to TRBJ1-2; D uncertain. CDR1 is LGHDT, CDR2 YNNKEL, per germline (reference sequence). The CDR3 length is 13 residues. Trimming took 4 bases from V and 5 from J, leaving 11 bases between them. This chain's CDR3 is CASSPSQVYGYTF. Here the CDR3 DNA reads TGTGCCAGCAGCCCAAGTCAGGTGTATGGCTACACCTTC.

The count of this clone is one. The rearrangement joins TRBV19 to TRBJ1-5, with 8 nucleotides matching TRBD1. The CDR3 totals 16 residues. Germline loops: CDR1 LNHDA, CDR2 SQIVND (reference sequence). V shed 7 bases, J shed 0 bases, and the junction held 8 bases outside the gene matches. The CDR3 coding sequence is TGTGCCAGTAAACATCGGACAGGGAGTAGCAATCAGCCCCAGCATTTT. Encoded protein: CASKHRTGSSNQPQHF.

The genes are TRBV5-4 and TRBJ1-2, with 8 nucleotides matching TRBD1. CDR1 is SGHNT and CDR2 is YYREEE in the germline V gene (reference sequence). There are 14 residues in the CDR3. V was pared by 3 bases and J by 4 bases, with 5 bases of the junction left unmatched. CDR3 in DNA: TGTGCCAGCAGCTCGGGACAGGAGCTCTATGGCTACACCTTC. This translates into CASSSGQELYGYTF.

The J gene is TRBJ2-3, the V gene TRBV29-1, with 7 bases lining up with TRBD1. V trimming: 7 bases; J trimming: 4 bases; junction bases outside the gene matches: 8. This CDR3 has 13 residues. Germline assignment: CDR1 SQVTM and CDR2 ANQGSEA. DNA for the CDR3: TGCAGCGCCCAAGGGGGCGCAGCAGATACGCAGTATTTT. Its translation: CSAQGGAADTQYF.